Following are 9 T cell receptor beta chains from one sample sequenced in a study of read filtering for tumor transcriptome and immune sequencing. Molecular barcoded adaptors covering alpha/delta and beta/gamma chains were used on about 0.4 ug RNA. MiXCR was run by TCRdb on the reads, yielding one entry per CDR3 protein. This table has 40,000 to 50,000 distinct CDR3 sequences, around 15% appearing once. Material: a population of CD138-negative cells sorted from bone marrow. Source of these receptors: a donor older than 35 with multiple myeloma.

This clonotype was counted at least ten times. The chain is built from TRBV20-1 and TRBJ2-1; 12 nucleotides align to TRBD1. CDR1 is DFQATT, CDR2 SNEGSKA, per germline (reference sequence). This CDR3 has 16 residues. Trimming took 5 bases from V and 6 from J; bases not matched to a gene: 11. The CDR3 loop reads CSAPKFGTGGGNEQFF. CDR3 nucleotide sequence: TGCAGTGCTCCGAAATTTGGGACAGGGGGCGGCAATGAGCAGTTCTTC.

The chain recombines TRBV12-3 or TRBV12-4 with TRBJ2-4; D unclear. The CDR3 sequence is 12 residues long. V shed 2 bases and J shed 11 bases, with 10 bases lying between them. The chain's CDR3 is CASSLNGVVQYF. The CDR3, as DNA: TGTGCCAGCAGTTTAAATGGCGTGGTTCAGTACTTC.

This clonotype was observed at least ten times. The genes are TRBV29-1 and TRBJ2-7; 12 bases fit TRBD2. CDR1 and CDR2 (germline): SQVTM, ANQGSEA. The CDR3 loop spans 13 amino acids. V was clipped by 5 bases and J by 2 bases; unmatched bases: 1. The chain's CDR3 is CSVRLAGAYEQYF. Here the CDR3 DNA reads TGCAGCGTTCGACTAGCGGGAGCCTACGAGCAGTACTTC.

There are many counts of this clonotype. A junction end diverges from the germline sequence, so it may reflect a read error. This CDR3 is CSARGIGGETQYF. CDR3 DNA: TGCAGTGCAAGAGGGATTGGCGGGGAGACCCAGTACTTC. V gene TRBV20-1 combines with J gene TRBJ2-5, with D perhaps TRBD2 (5 bases). The CDR3 runs 13 residues. The germline V gene has CDR1 DFQATT and CDR2 SNEGSKA (reference sequence).

This clonotype was recorded at least ten times. This chain connects TRBV9 to TRBJ2-1, with 11 bases fitting TRBD2. Germline values: CDR1 SGDLS, CDR2 YYNGEE. This CDR3 spans 18 amino acids. V shed 4 bases and J 3 bases; nucleotides not matched to a gene: 12. The CDR3 DNA sequence: TGTGCCAGCAGCCCACGTAGGGAGACTAGCGGGAACTACAATGAGCAGTTCTTC. It yields the protein CASSPRRETSGNYNEQFF. The full variable domain, completed using reference TRBV9 and TRBJ2-1, is DSGVTQTPKHLITATGQRVTLRCSPRSGDLSVYWYQQSLDQGLQFLIQYYNGEERAKGNILERFSAQQFPDLHSELNLSSLELGDSALYFCASSPRRETSGNYNEQFFGPGTRLTVL.

This clonotype has a count of ten or more. CDR3 loop: CASSLGVGRVDTQYF. The CDR3, as DNA: TGTGCCAGCAGCTTAGGTGTCGGGAGAGTTGATACGCAGTATTTT. The V call is TRBV11-3, the J call TRBJ2-3; tentatively, D is TRBD2 (6 bases). V was clipped by 1 base and J by 6 bases, with 14 bases between them. CDR3 length: 15 amino acids. Germline-derived CDR1 and CDR2 are SGHNT and YENEEA. Full variable domain (outside the CDR3, taken from reference TRBV11-3 and TRBJ2-3): EAGVVQSPRYKIIEKKQPVAFWCNPISGHNTLYWYLQNLGQGPELLIRYENEEAVDDSQLPKDRFSAERLKGVDSTLKIQPAELGDSAVYLCASSLGVGRVDTQYFGPGTRLTVL.

This clonotype was recorded at least ten times. The V gene is TRBV19, the J gene TRBJ2-1; D ambiguous. The CDR3 runs to 16 residues. V was shortened by 5 bases and J by 3 bases, with 17 bases between the two germline ends. The germline CDR1 and CDR2 sequences are LNHDA and SQIVND (reference sequence). The CDR3 loop reads CASSLPAGGYYNEQFF. CDR3 coding DNA: TGTGCCAGTAGTCTTCCCGCCGGCGGATACTACAATGAGCAGTTCTTC.

In regard to this clonotype: A much more abundant neighbour one base away suggests this may be a read error. This chain links TRBV20-1 with TRBJ2-2; TRBD1 is a possible D gene (6 bases). CDR3 size: 14 residues. CDR1 and CDR2 from the germline V gene are DFQATT and SNEGSKA (reference sequence). Trimming stripped 4 bases from V and 9 bases from J, with 18 bases between. The CDR3 loop is CSAKRDKGIRELFF. DNA for the CDR3: TGCAGTGCTAAACGGGACAAAGGAATCCGGGAGCTGTTTTTT.

This clonotype was recorded at least ten times. This chain joins TRBV29-1 and TRBJ2-3; TRBD2 matches at 8 bases. Trimming cost V 4 bases and J 0 bases; bases outside gene matches: 6. Per germline, CDR1 SQVTM and CDR2 ANQGSEA. The CDR3 runs 15 residues. CDR3 DNA sequence: TGCAGCGTTGCGGGAGGGCGTACTAGCACAGATACGCAGTATTTT. Protein sequence: CSVAGGRTSTDTQYF.